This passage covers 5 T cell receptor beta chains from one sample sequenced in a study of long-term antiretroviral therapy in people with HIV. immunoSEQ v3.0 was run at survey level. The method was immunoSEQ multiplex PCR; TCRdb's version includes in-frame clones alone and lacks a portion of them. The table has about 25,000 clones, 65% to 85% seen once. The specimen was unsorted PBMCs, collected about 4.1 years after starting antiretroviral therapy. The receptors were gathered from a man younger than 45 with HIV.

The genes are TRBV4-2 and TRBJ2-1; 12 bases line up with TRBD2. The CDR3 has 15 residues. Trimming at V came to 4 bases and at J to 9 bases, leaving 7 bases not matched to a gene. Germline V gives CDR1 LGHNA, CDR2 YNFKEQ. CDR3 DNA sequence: TGTGCCAGCAGCCCTCGGACTAGCGGGGAAAGTGAGCAGTTCTTC. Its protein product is CASSPRTSGESEQFF.

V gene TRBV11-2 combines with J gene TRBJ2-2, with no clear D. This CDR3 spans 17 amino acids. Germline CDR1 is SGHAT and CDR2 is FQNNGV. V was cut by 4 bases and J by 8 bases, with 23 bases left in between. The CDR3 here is CASSSWGDGPTTGELFF. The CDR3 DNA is TGTGCCAGCAGCTCTTGGGGTGACGGTCCCACAACGGGGGAGCTGTTTTTT.

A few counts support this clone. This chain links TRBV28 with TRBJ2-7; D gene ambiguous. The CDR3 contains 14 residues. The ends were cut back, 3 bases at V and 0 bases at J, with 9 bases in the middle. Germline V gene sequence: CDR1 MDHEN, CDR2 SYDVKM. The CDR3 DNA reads TGTGCCAGCAGTTTGTGGGCTAGCTCCTACGAGCAGTACTTC. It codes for CASSLWASSYEQYF.

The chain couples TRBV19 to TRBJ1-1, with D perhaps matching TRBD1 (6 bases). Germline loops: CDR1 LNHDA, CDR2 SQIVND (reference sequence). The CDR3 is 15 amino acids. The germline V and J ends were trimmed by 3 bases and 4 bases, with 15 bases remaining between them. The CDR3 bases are TGTGCCAGTAGTATGAGGGGAGGGGGGTTCACTGAAGCTTTCTTT. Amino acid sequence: CASSMRGGGFTEAFF.

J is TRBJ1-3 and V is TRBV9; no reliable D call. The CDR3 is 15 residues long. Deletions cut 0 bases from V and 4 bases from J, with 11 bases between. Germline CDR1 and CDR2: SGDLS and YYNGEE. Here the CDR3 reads CASSVDPGEGNTIYF. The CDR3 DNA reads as TGTGCCAGCAGCGTAGATCCGGGTGAGGGAAACACCATATATTTT.